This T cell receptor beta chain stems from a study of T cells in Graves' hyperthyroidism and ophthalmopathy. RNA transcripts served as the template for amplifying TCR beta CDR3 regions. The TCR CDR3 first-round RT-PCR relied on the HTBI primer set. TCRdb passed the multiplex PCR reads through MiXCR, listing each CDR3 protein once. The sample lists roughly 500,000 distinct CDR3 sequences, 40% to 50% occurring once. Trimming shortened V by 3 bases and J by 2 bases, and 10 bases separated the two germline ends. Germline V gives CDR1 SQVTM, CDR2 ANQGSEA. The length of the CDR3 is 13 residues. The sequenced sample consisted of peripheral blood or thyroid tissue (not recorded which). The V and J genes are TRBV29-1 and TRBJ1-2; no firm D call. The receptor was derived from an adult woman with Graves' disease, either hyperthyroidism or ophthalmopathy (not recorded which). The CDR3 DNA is TGCAGCGTTGATGCCGGGGAGAACTATGGCTACACCTTC. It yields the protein CSVDAGENYGYTF. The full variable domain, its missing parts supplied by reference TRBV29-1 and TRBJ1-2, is SAVISQKPSRDICQRGTSLTIQCQVDSQVTMMFWYRQQPGQSLTLIATANQGSEATYESGFVIDKFPISRPNLTFSTLTVSNMSPEDSSIYLCSVDAGENYGYTFGSGTRLTVV.